This T cell receptor beta chain was found in a study of T-cell memory formation after mild COVID-19. Whole-study findings and limits: There was no confirmation that second-wave clones peaking on day 37 were SARS-CoV-2 specific.

One entry per CDR3 protein results from TCRdb running MiXCR on the 5' RACE reads. The table lists 35,000 to 45,000 distinct CDR3 sequences, approximately 6.8% of them singletons. This CDR3 has 16 amino acids. Trimming took off 4 bases at V and 2 bases at J, with 14 bases between the two ends. Germline assignment: CDR1 KGHDR and CDR2 SFDVKD. On this clonotype itself: As yet, its antigen is unknown.

This sequence originates from a young man who had mild COVID-19 (a few samples of this study predate the infection). Cell type and time point are not known. Sequencing was performed on PBMCs or a T cell subset sorted from them (not recorded which). The rearrangement links TRBV24-1 to TRBJ2-4; D may be TRBD2 (6 bases). The CDR3 sequence: CATSEHLGGTKNIQYF. CDR3 sequence (DNA): TGTGCCACCAGTGAGCACCTCGGGGGTACCAAAAACATTCAGTACTTC.